This entry concerns a single TCR beta chain. The same CDR3 arises from other DNA sequences in this sample as well. Sequencing used immunoSEQ multiplex PCR; TCRdb keeps in-frame clones, though not all of them. Among over 80,000 clones listed, about 83% were seen once. The sample originates from a study of graft-versus-host responses after intestinal transplantation. This clonotype was sampled from a human patient who received an intestinal transplant, so some T cells may come from the graft donor. The source was PBMCs, collected 255 days after intestinal transplant.

CDR3 loop: CASSLARNTEAFF. CDR3 DNA sequence: TGCGCCAGCAGCTTGGCTCGGAACACTGAAGCTTTCTTT. This chain joins TRBV5-1 and TRBJ1-1; no definite D call. Germline V gene lookup returns CDR1 SGHRS and CDR2 YFSETQ. The CDR3 covers 13 residues. V lost 0 bases, J lost 1 base, and 4 bases lay in between.